Below are 17 T cell receptor beta chains sequenced from a single sample in a study of radiotherapy plus CTLA-4 blockade in lung cancer. Profiling relied on immunoSEQ multiplex PCR, and the TCRdb table lists in-frame clones only, not all of them. The table shows 50,000 to 65,000 clones, with 82% occurring only once. The sample consisted of peripheral blood, taken from a patient treated with radiotherapy plus ipilimumab. The receptors stem from a human donor with non-small cell lung cancer whose response to radiotherapy plus ipilimumab could not be evaluated.

J is TRBJ2-1 and V is TRBV19, with 11 nucleotides matching TRBD2. The CDR3 totals 15 residues. Germline CDR1 is LNHDA and CDR2 is SQIVND (reference sequence). With 8 bases clipped from V and 9 bases from J, the junction kept 12 bases outside the gene matches. The CDR3: CASATSGNARGEQFF. In DNA form, the CDR3 reads TGTGCCAGTGCGACTAGCGGGAATGCGCGTGGTGAGCAGTTCTTC.

Points on this clone: Other DNA sequences within the sample encode an identical CDR3. The rearrangement uses TRBV25-1 and TRBJ1-1, with D perhaps TRBD1 (6 bases). V lost 3 bases and J 1 base, leaving 9 bases between the germline ends. The CDR3 has 14 amino acids. Germline V gives CDR1 MGHDK, CDR2 SYGVNS. The CDR3 DNA sequence: TGTGCCAGCAGTGACAGGGGTAGGAACACTGAAGCTTTCTTT. Residues: CASSDRGRNTEAFF.

The rearrangement links TRBV10-3 to TRBJ2-5; TRBD2 might be the D (5 bases). The CDR3 sequence is 16 residues long. The germline V gene encodes CDR1 ENHRY and CDR2 SYGVKD. The V end was cut by 6 bases, the J end by 1 base, with 18 bases between. The CDR3 protein is CAISSQNEGGQETQYF. The CDR3 bases are TGTGCCATCAGCTCCCAGAATGAGGGTGGCCAAGAGACCCAGTACTTC.

This clone was counted only a few times. The V call is TRBV4-1, the J call TRBJ1-1; D is ambiguous. V was trimmed by 2 bases and J by 0 bases, leaving 13 bases between them. The CDR3 is 16 residues long. Per germline, CDR1 MGHRA and CDR2 YSYEKL. CDR3 loop: CASSQLPAEMNTEAFF. CDR3 in DNA: TGCGCCAGCAGCCAACTCCCCGCGGAGATGAACACTGAAGCTTTCTTT.

The J gene is TRBJ1-1, the V gene TRBV6-5; 8 positions agree with TRBD1. J gave up 5 bases and V 6 bases, and 11 bases lay outside the gene matches. CDR3 length: 15 amino acids. Germline V CDR1 and CDR2: MNHEY, SVGAGI. CDR3 sequence (DNA): TGTGCCAGCAGCCAACTGCAGGGGGCGGGTACTGAAGCTTTCTTT. Its protein product is CASSQLQGAGTEAFF.

This rearrangement joins TRBV7-7 to TRBJ2-1, with 10 bases aligning to TRBD2. Germline V gene sequence: CDR1 SSHAT, CDR2 FNYEAQ (reference sequence). The CDR3 totals 14 residues. V gave up 5 bases and J gave up 9 bases; unmatched junction bases: 7. CDR3 protein: CASSAQGLASEQFF. CDR3 in DNA: TGTGCCAGCAGCGCCCAGGGACTAGCGAGTGAGCAGTTCTTC.

The rearrangement joins TRBV2 to TRBJ2-5; D remains ambiguous. This CDR3 comprises 11 residues. Per the germline V gene, CDR1 is SNHLY and CDR2 is FYNNEI. V dropped 6 bases and J dropped 3 bases, with 5 bases sitting between them. In nucleotides, the CDR3 is TGTGCCAGCAGCCGAGAAGAGACCCAGTACTTC. Protein product: CASSREETQYF.

V gene TRBV15 combines with J gene TRBJ2-1; TRBD2 matches 15 bases. Germline-derived CDR1 and CDR2 are LNHNV and YYDKDF (reference sequence). The junction had 3 bases not matched to a gene; V was cut back by 0 bases and J by 9 bases. CDR3 length: 16 amino acids. CDR3 nucleotide sequence: TGTGCCACCAGCAGAGATGGACTAGCGGGAGGGGGTGAGCAGTTCTTC. This encodes CATSRDGLAGGGEQFF.

This clone was recorded only once. The genes are TRBV9 and TRBJ2-7, with TRBD1 matching 7 bases. Germline-derived CDR1 and CDR2 are SGDLS and YYNGEE. The CDR3 has 15 residues. V dropped 2 bases and J dropped 3; count of bases not matched to a gene: 8. The CDR3 nucleotides are TGTGCCAGCAGCGTCACAGGGGAAGTAAACTACGAGCAGTACTTC. Residues: CASSVTGEVNYEQYF.

The rearrangement links TRBV27 to TRBJ2-1, with 8 bases aligning to TRBD2. V lost 5 bases and J lost 9; bases outside the gene matches: 15. The CDR3 spans 16 residues. In germline, CDR1 is MNHEY, CDR2 SMNVEV (reference sequence). CDR3 protein: CASSRPGLGTSREQFF. The CDR3 DNA follows: TGTGCCAGCAGTCGGCCGGGACTAGGTACCTCGCGTGAGCAGTTCTTC.

The genes are TRBV6-4 and TRBJ1-4; D perhaps matches TRBD1 (5 bases). V was cut by 5 bases and J by 4 bases, with 14 bases left in between. From germline, CDR1 is MRHNA and CDR2 SNTAGT. This CDR3 contains 15 residues. CDR3 in amino acids: CASSQVGGFNEKLFF. The CDR3 DNA sequence: TGTGCCAGCAGTCAGGTCGGGGGATTTAATGAAAAACTGTTTTTT.

The chain carries TRBV19 and TRBJ2-3, with D maybe TRBD1 (7 bases). Germline-derived CDR1 and CDR2 are LNHDA and SQIVND (reference sequence). The V and J ends lost 5 bases and 4 bases respectively, with 16 bases between them. The CDR3 runs 15 residues. The DNA of the CDR3 is TGTGCCAGTAGTCAGGCAGGGGGGTTTGCAGATACGCAGTATTTT. It is translated as CASSQAGGFADTQYF.

The chain couples TRBV19 to TRBJ1-5, with D maybe TRBD1 (5 bases). Germline V gene sequence: CDR1 LNHDA, CDR2 SQIVND (reference sequence). V was trimmed by 7 bases and J by 6 bases, leaving 19 bases between them. This CDR3 spans 15 amino acids. DNA for the CDR3: TGTGCCAGTAACACTAAGGCGGGGGTCTTTCAGCCCCAGCATTTT. It specifies CASNTKAGVFQPQHF.

The rearrangement joins TRBV2 to TRBJ2-3; perhaps TRBD2 as D (6 bases). Trimming removed 6 bases at V and 2 bases at J, with 15 bases between. The germline CDR1 and CDR2 sequences are SNHLY and FYNNEI. CDR3 size: 15 residues. The CDR3 sequence is CASRGPGLHTDTQYF. CDR3 coding DNA: TGTGCCAGCAGGGGGCCGGGACTGCACACAGATACGCAGTATTTT. Filled out from reference TRBV2 and TRBJ2-3, the complete variable domain reads EPEVTQTPSHQVTQMGQEVILRCVPISNHLYFYWYRQILGQKVEFLVSFYNNEISEKSEIFDDQFSVERPDGSNFTLKIRSTKLEDSAMYFCASRGPGLHTDTQYFGPGTRLTVL.

The chain joins TRBV27 to TRBJ2-7; 7 nucleotides agree with TRBD2. CDR3 length equals 14 residues. After removal of 2 bases from V and 2 bases from J, the junction contained 3 bases not matched to a gene. In germline, CDR1 is MNHEY, CDR2 SMNVEV (reference sequence). For the CDR3, the DNA is TGTGCCAGCAGTTTAGCGGGAGCCCCCTACGAGCAGTACTTC. The encoded protein is CASSLAGAPYEQYF.

The chain recombines TRBV4-3 with TRBJ1-1, with D hard to call. V lost 1 base, J lost 1 base, and 7 bases lay in between. Germline lookup yields CDR1 LGHNA and CDR2 YSLEER. The CDR3 contains 14 residues. CDR3 amino acids: CASSQVPENTEAFF. The DNA for the CDR3 is TGCGCCAGCAGCCAAGTTCCAGAGAACACTGAAGCTTTCTTT.

This rearrangement joins TRBV28 to TRBJ2-3; D is possibly TRBD2 (7 bases). The CDR3 has 16 amino acids. V was trimmed by 3 bases and J by 7 bases, leaving 20 bases between them. CDR1 is MDHEN and CDR2 is SYDVKM in the germline V gene. The CDR3 spells CASSFGGGSRTHTQYF. CDR3 sequence (DNA): TGTGCCAGCAGTTTTGGGGGCGGGAGCCGCACCCATACGCAGTATTTT.